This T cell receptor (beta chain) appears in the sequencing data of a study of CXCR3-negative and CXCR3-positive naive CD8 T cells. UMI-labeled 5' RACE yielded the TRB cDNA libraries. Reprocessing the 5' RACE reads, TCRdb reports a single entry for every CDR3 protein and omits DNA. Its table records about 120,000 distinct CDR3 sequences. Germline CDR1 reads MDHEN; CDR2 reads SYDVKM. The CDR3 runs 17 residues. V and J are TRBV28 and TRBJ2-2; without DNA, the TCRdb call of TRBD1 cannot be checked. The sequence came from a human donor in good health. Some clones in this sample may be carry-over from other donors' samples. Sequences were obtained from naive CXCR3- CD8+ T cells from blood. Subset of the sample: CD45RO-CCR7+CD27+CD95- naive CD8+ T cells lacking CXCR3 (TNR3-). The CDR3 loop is CASRQTIPGQGVGELFF.